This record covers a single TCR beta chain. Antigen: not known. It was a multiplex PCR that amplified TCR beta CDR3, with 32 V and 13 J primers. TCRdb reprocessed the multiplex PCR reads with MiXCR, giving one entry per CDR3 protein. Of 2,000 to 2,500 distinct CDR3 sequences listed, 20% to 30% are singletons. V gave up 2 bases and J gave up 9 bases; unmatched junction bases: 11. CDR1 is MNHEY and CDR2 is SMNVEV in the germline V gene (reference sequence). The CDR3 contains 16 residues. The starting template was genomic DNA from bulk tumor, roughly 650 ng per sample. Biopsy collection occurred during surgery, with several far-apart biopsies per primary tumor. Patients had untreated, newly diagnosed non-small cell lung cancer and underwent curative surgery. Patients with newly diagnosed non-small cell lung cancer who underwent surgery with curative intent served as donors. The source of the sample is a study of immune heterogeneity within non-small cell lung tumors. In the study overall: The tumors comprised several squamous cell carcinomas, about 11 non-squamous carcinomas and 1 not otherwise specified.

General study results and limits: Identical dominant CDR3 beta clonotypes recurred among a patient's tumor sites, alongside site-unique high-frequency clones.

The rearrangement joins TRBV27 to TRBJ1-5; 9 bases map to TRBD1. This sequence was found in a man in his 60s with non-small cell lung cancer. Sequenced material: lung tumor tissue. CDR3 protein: CASSLNSGTGFTPQHF. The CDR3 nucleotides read TGTGCCAGCAGTTTAAACTCCGGGACAGGGTTCACGCCCCAGCATTTT.